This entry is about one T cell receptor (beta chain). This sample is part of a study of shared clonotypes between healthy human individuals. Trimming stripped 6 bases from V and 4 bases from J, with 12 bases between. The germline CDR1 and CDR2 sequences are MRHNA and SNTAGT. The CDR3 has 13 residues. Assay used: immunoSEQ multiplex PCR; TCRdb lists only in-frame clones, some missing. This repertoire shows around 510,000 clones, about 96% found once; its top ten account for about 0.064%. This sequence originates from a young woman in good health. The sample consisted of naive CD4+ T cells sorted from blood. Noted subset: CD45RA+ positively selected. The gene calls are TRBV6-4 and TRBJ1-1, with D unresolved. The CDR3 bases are TGTGCCAGCAGCATCAGCTGGGGCACTGAAGCTTTCTTT. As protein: CASSISWGTEAFF.